The 6 T cell receptor beta chains given below trace back to one sample, sequenced in a study of shared clonotypes between healthy human individuals. Method: immunoSEQ multiplex PCR; TCRdb's copy keeps in-frame clones and lacks some. The sample contains roughly 1,000,000 clones, around 78% of which appear only once. The sequenced sample was memory CD4+ T cells from PBMCs. The subset denotes: CD45RA-negative fraction. These receptors all stem from a man aged 18-30 years in good health. Some clones in this sample may be carry-over from other donors' samples.

The CDR3 nucleotides read TGTGCCAGCATTTCACGGGGGAGAGGCTACACCTTC. It is translated as CASISRGRGYTF. The rearrangement joins TRBV28 to TRBJ1-2, with D possibly being TRBD1 (5 bases). V was clipped by 7 bases and J by 8 bases, with 14 bases between them. CDR3 length equals 12 residues. Germline CDR1 reads MDHEN; CDR2 reads SYDVKM.

This chain uses TRBV11-2 with TRBJ1-1; D remains unclear. The CDR3 has 13 amino acids. V was trimmed by 3 bases and J by 5 bases, leaving 10 bases between them. CDR1 SGHAT and CDR2 FQNNGV come from the germline V gene. The CDR3: CASSFGLPTEAFF. The CDR3 region has the DNA TGTGCCAGCAGCTTTGGGTTACCTACTGAAGCTTTCTTT.

V usage is TRBV6-4 and J usage is TRBJ2-7; TRBD2 matches 12 bases. Trimming removed 11 bases from V and 4 bases from J; junction bases left unmatched: 6. Germline loops: CDR1 MRHNA, CDR2 SNTAGT. The CDR3 length is 13 residues. This CDR3 is CAGLAGGPYEQYF. Here the CDR3 DNA reads TGTGCCGGCCTAGCGGGAGGGCCTTACGAGCAGTACTTC.

V gene TRBV28 combines with J gene TRBJ1-1, with 7 bases lining up with TRBD1. This CDR3 comprises 14 residues. V shed 4 bases and J 7 bases; nucleotides not matched to a gene: 9. Germline V gives CDR1 MDHEN, CDR2 SYDVKM. The CDR3: CASSSGRWDSEAFF. The CDR3, as DNA: TGTGCCAGCAGTTCAGGCCGCTGGGACAGTGAAGCTTTCTTT. The full variable domain, its missing parts supplied by reference TRBV28 and TRBJ1-1, is DVKVTQSSRYLVKRTGEKVFLECVQDMDHENMFWYRQDPGLGLRLIYFSYDVKMKEKGDIPEGYSVSREKKERFSLILESASTNQTSMYLCASSSGRWDSEAFFGQGTRLTVV.

In this sample, this clone turned up a few times. Other DNA variants within this sample encode the same CDR3. The rearrangement links TRBV19 to TRBJ2-5; 7 bases are a match to TRBD1. Germline CDR1 LNHDA, CDR2 SQIVND (reference sequence). Trimming removed 4 bases from V and 5 bases from J; junction bases left unmatched: 4. This CDR3 has 13 amino acids. Here the CDR3 reads CASSSPGGETQYF. The CDR3 region has the DNA TGTGCCAGTAGTAGCCCAGGGGGTGAGACCCAGTACTTC.

This clone appeared many times. The rearrangement joins TRBV4-2 to TRBJ2-7; 7 nucleotides align to TRBD1. V shed 1 base and J 3 bases; nucleotides not matched to a gene: 3. In germline, CDR1 is LGHNA, CDR2 YNFKEQ. CDR3 length equals 14 residues. This CDR3 reads CASSQGQGYYEQYF. As DNA, the CDR3 is TGTGCCAGCAGCCAAGGACAGGGTTACTACGAGCAGTACTTC.